This T cell receptor beta chain was observed in a study of control samples from healthy donors and cancer patients. The germline V gene has CDR1 SNHLY and CDR2 FYNNEI. The CDR3 runs 14 residues. Trimming at V came to 4 bases and at J to 3 bases, leaving 5 bases not matched to a gene. Produced via immunoSEQ multiplex PCR; TCRdb's table is partial and in-frame only. The table records approximately 230,000 clones, 82% of them present only once. The clonotype originates from a woman in her fifties or sixties with lung cancer. The sequenced sample consisted of PBMCs. The chain joins TRBV2 to TRBJ2-7; 8 nucleotides line up with TRBD1. CDR3 sequence reads: CASSVRQGIYEQYF. The CDR3 DNA reads TGTGCCAGCAGTGTCAGACAGGGGATCTACGAGCAGTACTTC. Variable domain in full (rest from reference TRBV2 and TRBJ2-7): EPEVTQTPSHQVTQMGQEVILRCVPISNHLYFYWYRQILGQKVEFLVSFYNNEISEKSEIFDDQFSVERPDGSNFTLKIRSTKLEDSAMYFCASSVRQGIYEQYFGPGTRLTVT.